Below are 31 T cell receptor beta chains sequenced from a single sample in a study of Ad26.COV2.S vaccination and SARS-CoV-2 variants. Sequenced by immunoSEQ multiplex PCR; TCRdb stores in-frame clones only, minus some. The sample contains roughly 380,000 clones, just over 90% of which appear only once. The sequences come from peripheral blood, collected after recovery from COVID-19. The receptors originated from a human donor who had recovered from COVID-19.

V is TRBV3-1 (or the pseudogene TRBV3-2) and J is TRBJ1-2; TRBD1 matches at 8 bases. CDR1 and CDR2 from the germline V gene are LGHDT and YNNKEL (reference sequence). CDR3 size: 14 residues. V was clipped by 3 bases and J by 5 bases; unmatched bases: 5. CDR3 DNA: TGTGCCAGCAGCCAGACAGGGGAGGGGTATGGCTACACCTTC. Protein: CASSQTGEGYGYTF.

The rearrangement joins TRBV27 to TRBJ2-3; D may match TRBD1 or TRBD2 (5 bases each). The V gene lost 5 bases and the J gene lost 8 bases, with 23 bases spanning the gap. Germline V gene lookup returns CDR1 MNHEY and CDR2 SMNVEV (reference sequence). The CDR3 has 16 amino acids. In nucleotides, the CDR3 is TGTGCCAGCAGTCTATTACCCGGGACCCCGCGAGGTACGCAGTATTTT. It codes for CASSLLPGTPRGTQYF.

The V gene is TRBV9, the J gene TRBJ2-7; TRBD1 matches at 8 bases. V lost 3 bases to trimming and J lost 3 bases; unmatched junction nucleotides: 2. CDR1 is SGDLS and CDR2 is YYNGEE in the germline V gene. This CDR3 spans 13 amino acids. As DNA, the CDR3 is TGTGCCAGCAGCGGACAGGGGAACTACGAGCAGTACTTC. It is translated as CASSGQGNYEQYF.

The chain has TRBV27 and TRBJ1-2, with a weak D call TRBD1 (5 bases). The CDR3 extends over 13 amino acids. Between the trimmed V and J ends, which lost 5 bases and 8 bases, there was a span of 15 bases. Germline CDR1 is MNHEY and CDR2 is SMNVEV (reference sequence). CDR3 loop: CASSGTRAKGYTF. CDR3 DNA: TGTGCCAGCAGTGGGACTAGGGCGAAAGGCTACACCTTC.

This clone was detected once. The chain recombines TRBV29-1 with TRBJ1-1, with D perhaps TRBD1 (6 bases). The CDR3 length is 11 residues. V lost 2 bases, J lost 10 bases, and 11 bases lay in between. Germline V gene data show CDR1 as SQVTM and CDR2 as ANQGSEA. The CDR3 sequence is CSVELGARAFF. CDR3 bases: TGCAGCGTTGAACTGGGGGCGCGAGCTTTCTTT.

The chain carries TRBV4-3 and TRBJ2-1; perhaps D is TRBD1 or TRBD2 (5 bases each). The CDR3 has 16 residues. Germline loops: CDR1 LGHNA, CDR2 YSLEER. Deletions cut 1 base from V and 5 bases from J, with 15 bases between. CDR3 DNA: TGCGCCAGCAGCCAAGCGGGACGGGCCCGACACAATGAGCAGTTCTTC. Protein: CASSQAGRARHNEQFF.

The genes are TRBV5-1 and TRBJ2-7, with 7 bases lining up with TRBD2. The CDR3 contains 15 residues. Germline V CDR1 and CDR2: SGHRS, YFSETQ. V lost 1 base and J lost 0; bases outside the gene matches: 4. The CDR3 coding sequence is TGCGCCAGCAGCTTGCGGCGCGGGGGCTCCTACGAGCAGTACTTC. This gives the protein CASSLRRGGSYEQYF.

CDR3 DNA sequence: TGTGCCAGCAGCCAGACCGGGACGCGATCCAATGAGCAGTTCTTC. This translates into CASSQTGTRSNEQFF. The chain recombines TRBV7-3 with TRBJ2-1; D tentatively reads TRBD1 or TRBD2 (5 bases each). The germline V and J ends were trimmed by 5 bases and 6 bases, with 17 bases remaining between them. The germline gives CDR1 SGHTA, CDR2 FQGTGA. This CDR3 is 15 amino acids long.

The chain joins TRBV5-1 to TRBJ2-2; maybe TRBD1 (6 bases). Germline V gene data show CDR1 as SGHRS and CDR2 as YFSETQ. This CDR3 has 17 residues. V lost 0 bases to trimming and J lost 4 bases, with 16 bases between them. The CDR3 coding sequence is TGCGCCAGCAGCTTGGTTCCGACAGGCAGGTTCACCGGGGAGCTGTTTTTT. Its translation: CASSLVPTGRFTGELFF.

The chain carries TRBV7-9 and TRBJ1-2, with unresolved D. The CDR3 contains 11 residues. Trimming stripped 5 bases from V and 8 bases from J, with 9 bases between. The germline gives CDR1 SEHNR, CDR2 FQNEAQ (reference sequence). In nucleotides, the CDR3 is TGTGCCAGCAGCCCCTACCTGGGCTACACCTTC. Amino acids: CASSPYLGYTF.

This clone was detected a few times. The chain carries TRBV5-6 and TRBJ2-2; D could derive from TRBD1 or TRBD2 (6 bases each). Germline V gene data show CDR1 as SGHDT and CDR2 as YYEEEE. CDR3 length: 16 amino acids. The ends were cut back, 4 bases at V and 0 bases at J, with 13 bases in the middle. The CDR3 loop reads CASSTDRTTNTGELFF. The CDR3 bases are TGTGCCAGCAGCACAGACAGGACTACGAACACCGGGGAGCTGTTTTTT.

The genes are TRBV9 and TRBJ1-4; tentatively, D is TRBD1 (5 bases). The ends were cut back, 3 bases at V and 2 bases at J, with 14 bases in the middle. CDR1 and CDR2 (germline): SGDLS, YYNGEE. The CDR3 contains 16 residues. In nucleotides, the CDR3 is TGTGCCAGCAGCGACGGCCCCGGGGCGACTAATGAAAAACTGTTTTTT. Translating it yields CASSDGPGATNEKLFF.

This clone was detected only a few times. V is TRBV9 and J is TRBJ2-7; the D is unclear. The V gene lost 0 bases and the J gene lost 0 bases, with 4 bases spanning the gap. The CDR3 is made up of 13 amino acids. From germline, CDR1 is SGDLS and CDR2 YYNGEE. The CDR3 DNA sequence: TGTGCCAGCAGCGTAGGCACCTCCTACGAGCAGTACTTC. Translating it yields CASSVGTSYEQYF.

This chain uses TRBV11-2 with TRBJ2-5; D unresolved. Germline V gene data show CDR1 as SGHAT and CDR2 as FQNNGV. The CDR3 has 13 amino acids. V lost 4 bases and J lost 0, with 6 bases in between. The CDR3: CASSSHHQETQYF. In DNA form, the CDR3 reads TGTGCCAGCAGCTCACACCACCAAGAGACCCAGTACTTC.

The chain carries TRBV4-1 and TRBJ1-2; D might be TRBD1 (6 bases). CDR1 is MGHRA, CDR2 YSYEKL, per germline. The CDR3 sequence is 18 residues long. V lost 1 base to trimming and J lost 8 bases, with 26 bases between them. CDR3 protein: CASSQATVLMGGAGGYTF. CDR3 nucleotides: TGCGCCAGCAGCCAAGCAACCGTTCTAATGGGGGGCGCCGGAGGCTACACCTTC.

The chain is built from TRBV28 and TRBJ1-1, with D hard to call. CDR3 length: 14 residues. V lost 3 bases, J lost 0 bases, and 8 bases lay in between. The V gene's germline CDR1 is MDHEN and CDR2 SYDVKM. The CDR3 loop is CASSFFPMNTEAFF. CDR3 nucleotides: TGTGCCAGCAGTTTCTTTCCGATGAACACTGAAGCTTTCTTT. The whole variable domain, remainder taken from reference TRBV28 and TRBJ1-1, is DVKVTQSSRYLVKRTGEKVFLECVQDMDHENMFWYRQDPGLGLRLIYFSYDVKMKEKGDIPEGYSVSREKKERFSLILESASTNQTSMYLCASSFFPMNTEAFFGQGTRLTVV.

The chain is built from TRBV10-1 and TRBJ2-7, with TRBD1 identical over 8 bases. The CDR3 totals 15 residues. Germline V CDR1 and CDR2: WNHNN, SYGVQD (reference sequence). The V gene end was trimmed by 6 bases and the J gene end by 0 bases; junction bases not matched to a gene: 7. The CDR3 region has the DNA TGCGCCAGCAGCGAGACAGGGGACGTCTCCTACGAGCAGTACTTC. Protein product: CASSETGDVSYEQYF.

V and J are TRBV18 and TRBJ2-7, with 9 positions matching TRBD1. V trimming: 3 bases; J trimming: 6 bases; junction bases outside the gene matches: 15. CDR1 is KGHSH, CDR2 LQKENI, per germline. The CDR3 has 17 amino acids. The DNA for the CDR3 is TGTGCCAGCTCACCTATATCCGGGACAGGGAAAATGAGCGAGCAGTACTTC. The encoded protein is CASSPISGTGKMSEQYF.

V usage is TRBV7-8 and J usage is TRBJ1-6; 8 bases fit TRBD1. The CDR3 covers 16 residues. Germline V lookup: CDR1 SGHVS, CDR2 FQNEAQ. The V segment lost 0 bases and the J segment 10 bases; nucleotides outside the gene matches: 8. The CDR3 loop reads CASSLAGQGKGSPLHF. The CDR3 DNA reads as TGTGCCAGCAGCTTAGCCGGACAGGGCAAGGGATCACCCCTCCACTTT.

The chain uses TRBV19 and TRBJ1-1, with D tentatively TRBD1 (5 bases). The CDR3 loop spans 14 amino acids. Per germline, CDR1 LNHDA and CDR2 SQIVND (reference sequence). V lost 3 bases and J lost 1, with 9 bases in between. This chain's CDR3 is CASSIMGGNTEAFF. In DNA, the CDR3 is TGTGCCAGTAGTATTATGGGGGGGAACACTGAAGCTTTCTTT.

V gene TRBV10-1 combines with J gene TRBJ1-3; possible D gene TRBD1, 6 bases. Germline V gene lookup returns CDR1 WNHNN and CDR2 SYGVQD (reference sequence). This CDR3 contains 16 residues. V was pared by 0 bases and J by 2 bases, with 11 bases between. The CDR3 sequence: CASSESSGAAGNTIYF. The CDR3 DNA is TGCGCCAGCAGTGAGTCTTCGGGGGCTGCTGGAAACACCATATATTTT.

The chain employs TRBV7-9 and TRBJ2-7, with D tentatively TRBD1 (6 bases). The germline V gene has CDR1 SEHNR and CDR2 FQNEAQ (reference sequence). V was clipped by 5 bases and J by 5 bases, with 16 bases between them. This CDR3 spans 14 amino acids. For the CDR3, the DNA is TGTGCCAGCAGCCTGGGGGCAGGAATCGACGAGCAGTACTTC. This translates into CASSLGAGIDEQYF.

The V call is TRBV5-6, the J call TRBJ2-2, with 10 positions matching TRBD1. J was trimmed by 3 bases and V by 4 bases; bases with no gene match: 12. CDR3 length equals 18 residues. CDR1 SGHDT and CDR2 YYEEEE come from the germline V gene. CDR3 sequence reads: CASSVYHRDRGYTGELFF. DNA of the CDR3: TGTGCCAGCAGCGTGTACCACCGGGACAGGGGTTACACCGGGGAGCTGTTTTTT.

This clone showed up just once. The V gene is TRBV27, the J gene TRBJ1-3; TRBD1 agrees at 8 bases. This CDR3 has 12 residues. CDR1 is MNHEY and CDR2 is SMNVEV in the germline V gene (reference sequence). V lost 7 bases, J lost 6 bases, and 2 bases stayed unmatched. CDR3 in amino acids: CASTGGENTIYF. The DNA of the CDR3 is TGTGCCAGCACAGGGGGCGAAAACACCATATATTTT.

The chain links TRBV6-5 to TRBJ2-7; unclear D gene. The length of the CDR3 is 13 residues. Deletions cut 6 bases from V and 2 bases from J, with 11 bases between. CDR1 is MNHEY, CDR2 SVGAGI, per germline. The CDR3 DNA is TGTGCCAGCAGGTCAGGCAGCCCCTACGAGCAGTACTTC. Protein product: CASRSGSPYEQYF.

This chain connects TRBV7-9 to TRBJ2-7; 8 bases are shared with TRBD1. After removal of 5 bases from V and 12 bases from J, the junction contained 9 bases not matched to a gene. The V gene's germline CDR1 is SEHNR and CDR2 FQNEAQ (reference sequence). The CDR3 is 12 amino acids. The CDR3 nucleotides are TGTGCCAGCAGCAAGGGACAGGATGGGGGGTACTTC. It codes for CASSKGQDGGYF.

The rearrangement joins TRBV12-5 to TRBJ2-5; 9 bases align to TRBD2. The CDR3 extends over 16 amino acids. CDR1 is LGHNT and CDR2 is FRNRAP in the germline V gene. V lost 2 bases and J lost 4; bases outside the gene matches: 8. The chain's CDR3 is CASGLRAGGVRETQYF. CDR3 in DNA: TGTGCTAGTGGTTTGAGAGCGGGGGGCGTCAGAGAGACCCAGTACTTC.

The chain carries TRBV2 and TRBJ1-3, with 10 bases matching TRBD1. This CDR3 contains 17 residues. Trimming took 3 bases from V and 3 from J; bases not matched to a gene: 8. Germline-derived CDR1 and CDR2 are SNHLY and FYNNEI. CDR3: CASSEGGTGAYGNTIYF. In nucleotides, the CDR3 is TGTGCCAGCAGTGAGGGGGGGACAGGGGCGTATGGAAACACCATATATTTT.

V and J are TRBV9 and TRBJ2-3; D is unresolved. Germline assignment: CDR1 SGDLS and CDR2 YYNGEE. The CDR3 spans 13 residues. Trimming removed 3 bases from V and 2 bases from J, with 7 bases in between. Here the CDR3 DNA reads TGTGCCAGCAGCGAGGGAACCACAGATACGCAGTATTTT. Its protein product is CASSEGTTDTQYF.

The chain links TRBV7-2 to TRBJ1-2; D gene uncertain. The CDR3 has 13 amino acids. V lost 6 bases, J lost 2 bases, and 10 bases lay in between. The germline V gene has CDR1 SGHTA and CDR2 FQGNSA. CDR3 in amino acids: CASRRTGNYGYTF. The CDR3 DNA follows: TGTGCCAGCAGACGGACGGGGAACTATGGCTACACCTTC.

V is TRBV13 and J is TRBJ2-2, with 9 bases fitting TRBD1. CDR1 and CDR2 from the germline V gene are PRHDT and FYEKMQ (reference sequence). The CDR3 is 16 residues long. After removal of 6 bases from V and 4 bases from J, the junction contained 9 bases not matched to a gene. CDR3 loop: CASRLGQGEGTGELFF. CDR3 DNA sequence: TGTGCCAGCAGATTGGGACAGGGAGAGGGCACCGGGGAGCTGTTTTTT.